The 10 T cell receptor beta chains reported below all come from one sample, sequenced in a study of cytomegalovirus exposure and HLA in healthy donors. The PCR used 60 Vbeta and 13 Jbeta primers. The table came from immunoSEQ multiplex PCR; TCRdb's copy has only in-frame clones and leaves some out. This sample has about 120,000 clones, with around 75% found just once. The material sequenced was PBMCs. The receptors here all came from a woman between 18 and 29 years old in good health and CMV-seronegative.

The J gene is TRBJ1-1, the V gene TRBV5-5; D is possibly TRBD1 (6 bases). V lost 3 bases and J lost 3, with 12 bases in between. The CDR3 is 14 residues long. CDR1 and CDR2 (germline): SGHKS, YYEKEE (reference sequence). Here the CDR3 reads CASSSQGMYTEAFF. The CDR3 DNA is TGTGCCAGCAGCTCACAGGGTATGTACACTGAAGCTTTCTTT.

The rearrangement joins TRBV2 to TRBJ1-1, with D possibly matching TRBD1 (5 bases). Germline CDR1 and CDR2: SNHLY and FYNNEI. There are 13 residues in the CDR3. V lost 3 bases to trimming and J lost 8 bases, with 13 bases between them. The CDR3 nucleotides are TGTGCCAGCAGTGAGTGGGCAGGGTTCGAAGCTTTCTTT. Its protein product is CASSEWAGFEAFF.

Only one count was recorded for this clone. CDR3 sequence: CATGRLGQDRYEQYF. CDR3 bases: TGTGCCACCGGAAGACTAGGACAGGACCGCTACGAGCAGTACTTC. The chain employs TRBV15 and TRBJ2-7, with a weak D call TRBD1 (7 bases). Deletions cut 8 bases from V and 3 bases from J, with 20 bases between. Germline V gene sequence: CDR1 LNHNV, CDR2 YYDKDF (reference sequence). This CDR3 comprises 15 residues.

The genes are TRBV9 and TRBJ2-1; 7 bases are a match to TRBD2. The CDR3 sequence is 15 residues long. After removal of 6 bases from V and 0 bases from J, the junction contained 6 bases not matched to a gene. Germline V lookup: CDR1 SGDLS, CDR2 YYNGEE. Here the CDR3 reads CASTRAGSSYNEQFF. CDR3 bases: TGTGCCAGCACGCGAGCGGGGAGCTCCTACAATGAGCAGTTCTTC. Full variable domain (remainder filled in from reference TRBV9 and TRBJ2-1): DSGVTQTPKHLITATGQRVTLRCSPRSGDLSVYWYQQSLDQGLQFLIQYYNGEERAKGNILERFSAQQFPDLHSELNLSSLELGDSALYFCASTRAGSSYNEQFFGPGTRLTVL.

This chain uses TRBV6-1 with TRBJ1-5, with no clear D. This CDR3 region has 13 residues. The V gene's germline CDR1 is MNHNS and CDR2 SASEGT. Trimming stripped 0 bases from V and 9 bases from J, with 9 bases between. The chain's CDR3 is CASSEANGAPQHF. CDR3 in DNA: TGTGCCAGCAGTGAAGCTAACGGAGCGCCCCAGCATTTT.

This clone was observed a few times. J is TRBJ2-3 and V is TRBV25-1, with a possible D match to TRBD2 (5 bases). V gave up 6 bases and J gave up 2 bases, with 18 bases separating them. From germline, CDR1 is MGHDK and CDR2 SYGVNS. The CDR3 covers 16 residues. The CDR3 loop reads CASSQGRAANTDTQYF. As DNA, the CDR3 is TGTGCCAGCAGCCAAGGGAGAGCCGCTAACACAGATACGCAGTATTTT.

The chain links TRBV19 to TRBJ2-3; D not resolved. V was clipped by 10 bases and J by 1 base, with 6 bases between them. The CDR3 length is 11 residues. Germline-derived CDR1 and CDR2 are LNHDA and SQIVND (reference sequence). This CDR3 reads CATIGTDTQYF. The CDR3 region has the DNA TGTGCCACCATAGGCACAGATACGCAGTATTTT.

This CDR3 reads CASSRTGATYEQYF. The CDR3 bases are TGTGCCAGCAGCAGGACAGGGGCGACCTACGAGCAGTACTTC. The rearrangement joins TRBV11-2 to TRBJ2-7; TRBD1 aligns across 9 bases. V trimming: 5 bases; J trimming: 2 bases; junction bases outside the gene matches: 4. The CDR3 is 14 residues long. Looked up from germline, CDR1 is SGHAT and CDR2 is FQNNGV. Combining the CDR3 with reference TRBV11-2 and TRBJ2-7 gives the whole variable domain EAGVAQSPRYKIIEKRQSVAFWCNPISGHATLYWYQQILGQGPKLLIQFQNNGVVDDSQLPKDRFSAERLKGVDSTLKIQPAKLEDSAVYLCASSRTGATYEQYFGPGTRLTVT.

This chain connects TRBV11-2 to TRBJ1-4, with D maybe TRBD1 (5 bases). V shed 0 bases and J shed 0 bases, with 5 bases lying between them. CDR1 SGHAT and CDR2 FQNNGV come from the germline V gene. The CDR3 covers 15 residues. The CDR3 DNA reads as TGTGCCAGCAGCTTAGAAGGGGCAACTAATGAAAAACTGTTTTTT. Its protein product is CASSLEGATNEKLFF.

The CDR3 DNA follows: TGTGCCAGCAGGGACTCCGTCAAGATGCTGGTTGAAAAACTGTTTTTT. Translating it yields CASRDSVKMLVEKLFF. The chain uses TRBV2 and TRBJ1-4; no definite D call. The germline V and J ends were trimmed by 6 bases and 7 bases, with 21 bases remaining between them. The CDR3 is 16 residues long. CDR1 and CDR2 from the germline V gene are SNHLY and FYNNEI.